The T cell receptor (beta chain) under discussion was sequenced for a study of CD8 T cells in Susac syndrome. Random hexamers served to reverse transcribe roughly 0.5 to 1 ug RNA. TCRdb recomputed calls from the immunoSEQ multiplex PCR reads with MiXCR, one row per CDR3 protein. The sample includes over 150,000 distinct CDR3 sequences, around 96% seen only once; the top ten take approximately 0.12%. Trimming cost V 0 bases and J 5 bases; bases outside gene matches: 11. CDR1 LGHNA and CDR2 YSLEER come from the germline V gene. This CDR3 region has 17 residues. This rearrangement joins TRBV4-3 to TRBJ1-2; TRBD1 aligns across 8 bases. Input material: CD4+ T cells from PBMCs. The clonotype was recovered from a human donor with Susac syndrome. The CDR3 region has the DNA TGCGCCAGCAGCCAAGATGTAGGACAGGGTCTATGGTATGGCTACACCTTC. Residues: CASSQDVGQGLWYGYTF.